The next 7 T cell receptor beta chains were all read from a single sample in a study of cytomegalovirus exposure and HLA in healthy donors. PCR employed 60 Vbeta and 13 Jbeta primers. TCRdb's table, derived via immunoSEQ multiplex PCR, lists solely in-frame clones and lacks some. The sample contains 220,000 or so clones, 70% to 80% of which appear only once. Material for sequencing was PBMCs. These receptors all come from a male donor in good health and CMV-seronegative.

V gene TRBV28 combines with J gene TRBJ1-5, with D perhaps matching TRBD1 (6 bases). V lost 5 bases and J lost 2, with 10 bases in between. CDR3 length: 14 amino acids. The germline V gene encodes CDR1 MDHEN and CDR2 SYDVKM. In nucleotides, the CDR3 is TGTGCCAGCAGTGACAGACAGGGCAATCAGCCCCAGCATTTT. This codes for CASSDRQGNQPQHF.

This rearrangement joins TRBV7-3 to TRBJ2-6, with no clear D. The CDR3 sequence is 15 residues long. Trimming removed 7 bases at V and 0 bases at J, with 10 bases between. The germline gives CDR1 SGHTA, CDR2 FQGTGA. The CDR3 region is CASTATASGANVLTF. In nucleotides, the CDR3 is TGTGCCAGCACCGCAACAGCCTCTGGGGCCAACGTCCTGACTTTC.

The V gene is TRBV5-6, the J gene TRBJ2-7; a possible D gene is TRBD2 (6 bases). The CDR3 has 16 amino acids. Trimming pared 3 bases from V and 7 bases from J, leaving 23 bases between. CDR1 SGHDT and CDR2 YYEEEE come from the germline V gene. This CDR3 reads CASSWGSSSGSSEQYF. The CDR3 nucleotides are TGTGCCAGCAGCTGGGGGTCAAGTAGCGGTTCGAGTGAGCAGTACTTC.

This chain uses TRBV6-4 with TRBJ2-1; 10 bases are shared with TRBD2. This CDR3 has 16 residues. In germline, CDR1 is MRHNA, CDR2 SNTAGT. Trimming cost V 0 bases and J 6 bases; bases outside gene matches: 5. The chain's CDR3 is CASSDSELAGRNEQFF. As DNA, the CDR3 is TGTGCCAGCAGTGACTCCGAACTAGCGGGGCGCAATGAGCAGTTCTTC.

The rearrangement joins TRBV6-5 to TRBJ1-2; the D is unclear. The length of the CDR3 is 13 residues. Germline loops: CDR1 MNHEY, CDR2 SVGAGI. The V end lost 6 bases, the J end lost 2 bases, and 10 bases lay between the germline ends. The CDR3 protein is CASRVTTNYGYTF. CDR3 DNA: TGTGCCAGCAGGGTTACTACGAACTATGGCTACACCTTC.

This chain uses TRBV11-2 with TRBJ1-5; weak D call: TRBD1 (6 bases). V was clipped by 3 bases and J by 7 bases, with 16 bases between them. The CDR3 covers 15 residues. Germline-derived CDR1 and CDR2 are SGHAT and FQNNGV. Written as DNA, the CDR3 is TGTGCCAGCAGCTTCAGCACCGACAGGCTCCAGCCCCAGCATTTT. The encoded protein is CASSFSTDRLQPQHF. Full variable domain (rest looked up from reference TRBV11-2 and TRBJ1-5): EAGVAQSPRYKIIEKRQSVAFWCNPISGHATLYWYQQILGQGPKLLIQFQNNGVVDDSQLPKDRFSAERLKGVDSTLKIQPAKLEDSAVYLCASSFSTDRLQPQHFGDGTRLSIL.

The gene calls are TRBV7-9 and TRBJ2-7; a possible D gene is TRBD2 (6 bases). The length of the CDR3 is 15 residues. Germline lookup yields CDR1 SEHNR and CDR2 FQNEAQ (reference sequence). V shed 5 bases and J shed 1 base, with 15 bases lying between them. The CDR3 DNA reads as TGTGCCAGCAGCCCACCACTAGCAGATTCCTACGAGCAGTACTTC. As protein: CASSPPLADSYEQYF.